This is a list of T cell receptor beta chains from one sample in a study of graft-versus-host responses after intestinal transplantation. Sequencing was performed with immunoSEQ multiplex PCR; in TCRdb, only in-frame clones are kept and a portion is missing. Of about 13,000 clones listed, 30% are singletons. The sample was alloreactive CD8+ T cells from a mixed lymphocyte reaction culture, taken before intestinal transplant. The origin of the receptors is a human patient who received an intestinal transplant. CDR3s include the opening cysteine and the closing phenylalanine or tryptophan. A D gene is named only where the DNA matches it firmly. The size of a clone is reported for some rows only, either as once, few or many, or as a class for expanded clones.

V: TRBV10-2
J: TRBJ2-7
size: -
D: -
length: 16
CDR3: CASAGRRVHYHYEQYF
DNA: TGCGCCAGCGCGGGGAGAAGGGTCCACTACCACTACGAGCAGTACTTC

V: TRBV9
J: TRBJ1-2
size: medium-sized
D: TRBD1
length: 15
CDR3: CASSVAGQGARGYTF
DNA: TGTGCCAGCAGCGTAGCGGGACAGGGGGCACGTGGCTACACCTTC

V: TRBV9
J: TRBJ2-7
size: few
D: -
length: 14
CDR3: CASSLGHRPNEQYF
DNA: TGTGCCAGCAGCCTTGGACACCGGCCCAACGAGCAGTACTTC

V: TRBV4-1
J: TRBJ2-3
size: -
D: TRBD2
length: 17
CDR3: CASSHPGLAHRTDTQYF
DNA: TGCGCCAGCAGCCATCCCGGACTAGCCCACAGGACAGATACGCAGTATTTT

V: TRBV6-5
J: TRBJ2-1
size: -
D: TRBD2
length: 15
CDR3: CASSWTSGGYNEQFF
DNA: TGTGCCAGCAGTTGGACTAGCGGGGGCTACAATGAGCAGTTCTTC

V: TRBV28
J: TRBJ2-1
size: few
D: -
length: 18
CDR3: CASSKLLYPASAYNEQFF
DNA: TGTGCCAGCAGCAAACTACTCTACCCCGCTTCGGCCTACAATGAGCAGTTCTTC

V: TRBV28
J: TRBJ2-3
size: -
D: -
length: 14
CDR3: CASSLTGFSDTQYF
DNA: TGTGCCAGCAGTTTGACGGGATTCTCAGATACGCAGTATTTT

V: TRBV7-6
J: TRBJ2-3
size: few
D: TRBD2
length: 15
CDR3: CASSEGLGLLVTQYF
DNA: TGTGCCAGCAGCGAGGGACTAGGTCTGCTGGTTACGCAGTATTTT

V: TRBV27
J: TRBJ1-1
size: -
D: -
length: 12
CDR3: CASRTLNTEAFF
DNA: TGTGCCAGCAGGACCTTGAACACTGAAGCTTTCTTT

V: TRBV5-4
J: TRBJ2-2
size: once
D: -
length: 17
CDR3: CASSPVVDQGRAGELFF
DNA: TGTGCCAGCAGTCCCGTGGTGGACCAGGGCAGGGCCGGGGAGCTGTTTTTT

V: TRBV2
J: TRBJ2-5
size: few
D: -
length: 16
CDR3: CASSEWGQPSGETQYF
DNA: TGTGCCAGCAGTGAATGGGGTCAACCCTCCGGGGAGACCCAGTACTTC

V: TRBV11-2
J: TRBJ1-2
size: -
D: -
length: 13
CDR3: CASSEGAYYGYTF
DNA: TGTGCCAGCAGCGAGGGTGCCTACTATGGCTACACCTTC

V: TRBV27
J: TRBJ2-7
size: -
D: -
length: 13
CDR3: CASSFSVSYEQYF
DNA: TGTGCCAGCAGTTTCTCCGTCTCCTACGAGCAGTACTTC

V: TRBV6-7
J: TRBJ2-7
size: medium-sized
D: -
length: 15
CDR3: CASTLTGSSSYEQYF
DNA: TGTGCCAGCACCCTGACAGGCTCTAGCTCCTACGAGCAGTACTTC

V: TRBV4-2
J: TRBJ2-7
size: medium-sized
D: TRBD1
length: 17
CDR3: CASSQGLAPRGLYEQYF
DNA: TGTGCCAGCAGCCAAGGTCTGGCTCCCAGGGGGCTATACGAGCAGTACTTC

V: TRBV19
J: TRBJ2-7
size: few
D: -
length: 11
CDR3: CASSIDNEQYF
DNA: TGTGCCAGTAGTATAGACAACGAGCAGTACTTC

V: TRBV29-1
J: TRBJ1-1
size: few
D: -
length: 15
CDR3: CSVDEGGAGVTEAFF
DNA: TGCAGCGTTGACGAGGGAGGGGCGGGGGTCACTGAAGCTTTCTTT

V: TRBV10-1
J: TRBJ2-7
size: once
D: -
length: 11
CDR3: CASSDGYEQYF
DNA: TGCGCCAGCAGTGATGGCTACGAGCAGTACTTC

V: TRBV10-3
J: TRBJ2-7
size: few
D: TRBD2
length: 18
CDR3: CAISKQLGASGATYEQYF
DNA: TGTGCCATCAGTAAACAATTAGGGGCTAGCGGGGCAACCTACGAGCAGTACTTC

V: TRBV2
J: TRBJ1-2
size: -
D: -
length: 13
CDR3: CASRNRDPYGYTF
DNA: TGTGCCAGCAGGAACAGGGACCCCTATGGCTACACCTTC

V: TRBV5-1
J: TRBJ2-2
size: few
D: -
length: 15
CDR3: CASSPRTPSTGELFF
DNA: TGCGCCAGCAGCCCAAGGACGCCGAGCACCGGGGAGCTGTTTTTT

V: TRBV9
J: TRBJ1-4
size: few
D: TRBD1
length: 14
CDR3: CASSQRGLGEKLFF
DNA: TGTGCCAGCAGCCAAAGGGGGCTCGGTGAAAAACTGTTTTTT

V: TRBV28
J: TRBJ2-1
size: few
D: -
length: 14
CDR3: CASSAGASYNEQFF
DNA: TGTGCCAGCAGCGCAGGGGCGTCCTACAATGAGCAGTTCTTC

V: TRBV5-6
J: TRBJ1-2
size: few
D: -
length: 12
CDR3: CASHRTTYGYTF
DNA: TGTGCCAGCCATCGGACTACCTATGGCTACACCTTC